A single sample is the source of the 2 T cell receptor beta chains below, sequenced in a study of T cells after yellow fever vaccination. One entry per CDR3 protein results from TCRdb running MiXCR on the 5' RACE reads. The table includes approximately 110,000 distinct CDR3 sequences, about 7.4% detected once. The sample consisted of CD4+ T cells sorted from PBMCs, taken more than 8 days after the first yellow fever vaccination. The source is a man between 18 and 29 years old who received the YFV17D yellow fever vaccine.

The table lists this clonotype with many counts. This chain connects TRBV4-3 to TRBJ2-1, with D perhaps TRBD2 (7 bases). V was shortened by 0 bases and J by 6 bases, with 18 bases between the two germline ends. This CDR3 contains 17 residues. The germline V gene encodes CDR1 LGHNA and CDR2 YSLEER. The CDR3 nucleotides are TGCGCCAGCAGCCAAGAGATCGGGGGCAGGGAGGGCAATGAGCAGTTCTTC. It translates to CASSQEIGGREGNEQFF.

This clonotype was counted at least ten times. The V call is TRBV6-2 or TRBV6-3, the J call TRBJ1-6; the match to TRBD1 covers 7 bases. Germline V gene sequence: CDR1 MNHEY, CDR2 SVGEGT. The J segment lost 14 bases and the V segment lost 6 bases, leaving 16 bases of the junction unmatched. The CDR3 length is 15 residues. This CDR3 is CASRQRTGPEGTLHF. CDR3 DNA sequence: TGTGCCAGCAGACAACGGACAGGACCCGAGGGGACCCTCCACTTT.